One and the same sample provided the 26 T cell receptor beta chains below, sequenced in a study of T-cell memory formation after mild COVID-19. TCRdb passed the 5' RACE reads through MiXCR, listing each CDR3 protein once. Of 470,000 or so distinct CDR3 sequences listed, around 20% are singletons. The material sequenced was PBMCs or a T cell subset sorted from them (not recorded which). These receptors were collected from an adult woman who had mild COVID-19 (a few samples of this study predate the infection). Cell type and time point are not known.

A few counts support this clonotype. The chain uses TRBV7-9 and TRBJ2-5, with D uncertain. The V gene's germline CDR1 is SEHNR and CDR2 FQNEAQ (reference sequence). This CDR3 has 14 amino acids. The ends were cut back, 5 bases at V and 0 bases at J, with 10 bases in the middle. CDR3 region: CASSPTLDQETQYF. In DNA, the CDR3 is TGTGCCAGCAGCCCCACATTAGACCAAGAGACCCAGTACTTC.

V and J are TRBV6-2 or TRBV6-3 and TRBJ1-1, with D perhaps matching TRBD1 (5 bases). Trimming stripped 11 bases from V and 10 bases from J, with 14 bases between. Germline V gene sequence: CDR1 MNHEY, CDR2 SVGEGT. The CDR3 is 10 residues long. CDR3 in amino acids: CASRGGGAFF. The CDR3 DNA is TGTGCCTCCCGCGGGGGGGGAGCTTTCTTT.

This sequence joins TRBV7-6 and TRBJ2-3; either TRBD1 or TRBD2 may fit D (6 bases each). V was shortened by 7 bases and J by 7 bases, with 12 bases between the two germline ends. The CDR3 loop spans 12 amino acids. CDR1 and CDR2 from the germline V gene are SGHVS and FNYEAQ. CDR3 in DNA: TGTGCCAGCAACGGGGGCGGGAATACGCAGTATTTT. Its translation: CASNGGGNTQYF.

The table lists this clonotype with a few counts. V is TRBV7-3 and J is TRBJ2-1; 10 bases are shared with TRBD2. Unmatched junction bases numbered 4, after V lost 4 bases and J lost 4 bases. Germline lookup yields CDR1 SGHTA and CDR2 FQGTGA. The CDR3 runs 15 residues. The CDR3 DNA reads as TGTGCCAGCAGCTCCGCTAGCGGGGGTTACAATGAGCAGTTCTTC. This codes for CASSSASGGYNEQFF.

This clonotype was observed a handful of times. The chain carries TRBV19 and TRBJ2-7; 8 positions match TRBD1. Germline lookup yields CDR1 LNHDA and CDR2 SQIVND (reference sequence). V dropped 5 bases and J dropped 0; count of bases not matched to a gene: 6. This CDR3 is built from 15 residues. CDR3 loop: CASSSPGQASYEQYF. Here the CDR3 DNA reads TGTGCCAGTAGTTCTCCGGGACAGGCCTCCTACGAGCAGTACTTC. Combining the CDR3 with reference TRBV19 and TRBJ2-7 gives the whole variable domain DGGITQSPKYLFRKEGQNVTLSCEQNLNHDAMYWYRQDPGQGLRLIYYSQIVNDFQKGDIAEGYSVSREKKESFPLTVTSAQKNPTAFYLCASSSPGQASYEQYFGPGTRLTVT.

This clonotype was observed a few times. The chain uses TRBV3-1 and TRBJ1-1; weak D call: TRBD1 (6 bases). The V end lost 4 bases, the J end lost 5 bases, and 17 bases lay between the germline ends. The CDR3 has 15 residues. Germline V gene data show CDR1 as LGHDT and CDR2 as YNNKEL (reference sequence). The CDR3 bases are TGTGCCAGCAGCCCCCTCGAAGGGGGTCAAACTGAAGCTTTCTTT. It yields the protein CASSPLEGGQTEAFF.

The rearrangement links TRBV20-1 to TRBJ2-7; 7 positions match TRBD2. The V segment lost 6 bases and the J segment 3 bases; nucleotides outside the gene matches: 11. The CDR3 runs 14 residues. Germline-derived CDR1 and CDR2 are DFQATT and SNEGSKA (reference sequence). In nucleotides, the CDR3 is TGCAGTGCCTCAACCGGGACTATCAACTACGAGCAGTACTTC. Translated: CSASTGTINYEQYF.

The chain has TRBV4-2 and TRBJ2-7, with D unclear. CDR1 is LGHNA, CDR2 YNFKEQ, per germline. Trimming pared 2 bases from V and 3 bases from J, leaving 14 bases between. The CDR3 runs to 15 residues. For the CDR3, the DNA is TGTGCCAGCAGCCAACCCCAGGATTCATACTACGAGCAGTACTTC. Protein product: CASSQPQDSYYEQYF.

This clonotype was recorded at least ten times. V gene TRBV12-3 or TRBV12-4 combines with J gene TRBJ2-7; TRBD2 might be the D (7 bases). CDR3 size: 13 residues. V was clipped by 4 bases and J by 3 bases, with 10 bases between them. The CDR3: CASSSGGRYEQYF. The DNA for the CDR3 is TGTGCCAGCAGTTCGGGGGGCCGCTACGAGCAGTACTTC.

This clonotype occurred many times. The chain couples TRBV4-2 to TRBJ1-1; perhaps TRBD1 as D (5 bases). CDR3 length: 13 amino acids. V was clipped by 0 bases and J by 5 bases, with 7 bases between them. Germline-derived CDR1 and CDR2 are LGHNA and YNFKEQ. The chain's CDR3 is CASSQEGETEAFF. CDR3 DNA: TGTGCCAGCAGCCAAGAAGGGGAGACTGAAGCTTTCTTT.

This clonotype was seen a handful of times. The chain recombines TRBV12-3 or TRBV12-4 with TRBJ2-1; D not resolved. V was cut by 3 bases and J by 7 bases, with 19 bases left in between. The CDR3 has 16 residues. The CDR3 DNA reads TGTGCCAGCAGTTTCTCCGGGCTCCCCATGGGGAATGAGCAGTTCTTC. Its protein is CASSFSGLPMGNEQFF.

CDR3 bases: TGTGCCAGCAGGCCTGGGGCTAACCGGCCAGAGGGAGCTTTCTTT. Encoded protein: CASRPGANRPEGAFF. The rearrangement links TRBV2 to TRBJ1-1; tentatively, D is TRBD1 (5 bases). CDR3 length: 15 amino acids. Germline CDR1 SNHLY, CDR2 FYNNEI. V gave up 6 bases and J gave up 10 bases, with 24 bases separating them.

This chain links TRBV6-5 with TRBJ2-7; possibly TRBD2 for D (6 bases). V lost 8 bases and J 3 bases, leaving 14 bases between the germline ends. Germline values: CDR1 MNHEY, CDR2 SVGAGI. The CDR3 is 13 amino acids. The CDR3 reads CASFGGAGYEQYF. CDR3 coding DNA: TGTGCCAGCTTCGGTGGAGCGGGCTACGAGCAGTACTTC.

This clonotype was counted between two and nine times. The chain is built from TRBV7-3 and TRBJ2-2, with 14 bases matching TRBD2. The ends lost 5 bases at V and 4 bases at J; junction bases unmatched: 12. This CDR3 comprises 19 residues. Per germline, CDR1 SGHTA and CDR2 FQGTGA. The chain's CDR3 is CASSQTGLAGVAVTGELFF. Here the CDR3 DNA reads TGTGCCAGCAGCCAAACGGGACTAGCGGGAGTGGCGGTCACCGGGGAGCTGTTTTTT.

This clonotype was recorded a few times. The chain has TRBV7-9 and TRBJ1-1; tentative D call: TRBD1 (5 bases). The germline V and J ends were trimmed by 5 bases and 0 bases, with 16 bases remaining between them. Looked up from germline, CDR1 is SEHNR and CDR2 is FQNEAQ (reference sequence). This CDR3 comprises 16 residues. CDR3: CASSLGASLVNTEAFF. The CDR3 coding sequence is TGTGCCAGCAGCCTCGGGGCCAGCCTCGTGAACACTGAAGCTTTCTTT.

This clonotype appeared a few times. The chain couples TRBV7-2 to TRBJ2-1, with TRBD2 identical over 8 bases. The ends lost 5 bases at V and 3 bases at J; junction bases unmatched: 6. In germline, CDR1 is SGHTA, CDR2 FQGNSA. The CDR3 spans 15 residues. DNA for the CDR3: TGTGCCAGCAGCGGAGCGGGAGATCACTACAATGAGCAGTTCTTC. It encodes CASSGAGDHYNEQFF.

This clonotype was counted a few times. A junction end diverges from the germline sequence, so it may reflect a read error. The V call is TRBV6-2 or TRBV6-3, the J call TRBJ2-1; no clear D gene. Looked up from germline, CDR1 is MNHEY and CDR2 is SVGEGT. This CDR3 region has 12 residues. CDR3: CASSSLGEERFF. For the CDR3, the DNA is TGTGCCAGCAGTTCCCTTGGGGAAGAGCGGTTCTTC.

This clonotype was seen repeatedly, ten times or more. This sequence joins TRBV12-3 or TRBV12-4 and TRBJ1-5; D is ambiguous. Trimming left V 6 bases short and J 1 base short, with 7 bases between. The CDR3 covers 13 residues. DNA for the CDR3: TGTGCCAGCAGCTTCGGGAGCAATCAGCCCCAGCATTTT. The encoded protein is CASSFGSNQPQHF.

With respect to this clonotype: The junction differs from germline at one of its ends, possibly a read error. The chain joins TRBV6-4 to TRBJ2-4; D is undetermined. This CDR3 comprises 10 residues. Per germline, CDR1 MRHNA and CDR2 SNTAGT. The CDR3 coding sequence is TGTGCCAGCAGTGGAGTTGATCCCAATTTC. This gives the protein CASSGVDPNF.

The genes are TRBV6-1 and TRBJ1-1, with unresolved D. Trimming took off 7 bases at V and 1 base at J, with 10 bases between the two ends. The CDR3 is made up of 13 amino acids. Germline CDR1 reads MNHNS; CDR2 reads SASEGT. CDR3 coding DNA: TGTGCCAGCATCTTGGACGGGAACACTGAAGCTTTCTTT. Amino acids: CASILDGNTEAFF.

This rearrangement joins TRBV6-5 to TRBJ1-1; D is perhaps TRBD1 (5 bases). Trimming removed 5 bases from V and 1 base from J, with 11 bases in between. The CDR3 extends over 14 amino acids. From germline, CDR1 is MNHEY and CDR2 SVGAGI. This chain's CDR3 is CASSDFQGNTEAFF. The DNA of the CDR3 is TGTGCCAGCAGTGACTTTCAGGGGAACACTGAAGCTTTCTTT.

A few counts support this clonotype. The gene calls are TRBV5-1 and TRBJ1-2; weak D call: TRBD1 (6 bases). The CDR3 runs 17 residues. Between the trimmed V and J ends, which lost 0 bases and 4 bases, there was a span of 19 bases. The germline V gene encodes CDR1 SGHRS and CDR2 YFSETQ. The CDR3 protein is CASSLVTGAVQGYGYTF. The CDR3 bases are TGCGCCAGCAGCTTGGTGACGGGGGCCGTTCAAGGCTATGGCTACACCTTC.

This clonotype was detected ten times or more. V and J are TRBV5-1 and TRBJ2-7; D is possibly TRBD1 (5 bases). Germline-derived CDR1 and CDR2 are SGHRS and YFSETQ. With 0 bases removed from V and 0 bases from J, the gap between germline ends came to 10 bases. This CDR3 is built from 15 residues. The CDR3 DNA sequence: TGCGCCAGCAGCTTGGAAGTGACAGCCTCCTACGAGCAGTACTTC. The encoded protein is CASSLEVTASYEQYF.

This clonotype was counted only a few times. The CDR3 spells CASRPGRDEQFF. In DNA form, the CDR3 reads TGCGCCAGCAGACCGGGGAGGGATGAGCAGTTCTTC. This sequence joins TRBV5-1 and TRBJ2-1; TRBD2 matches at 7 bases. The germline CDR1 and CDR2 sequences are SGHRS and YFSETQ. The CDR3 length is 12 residues. The trim removed 5 bases at V and 8 bases at J, leaving 4 bases unmatched.

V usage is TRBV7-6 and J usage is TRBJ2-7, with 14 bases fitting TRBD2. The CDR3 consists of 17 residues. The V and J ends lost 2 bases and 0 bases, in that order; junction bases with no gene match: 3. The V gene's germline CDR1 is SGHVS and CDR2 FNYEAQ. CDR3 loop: CASSLLGLAGDSYEQYF. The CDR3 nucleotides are TGTGCCAGCAGCTTATTGGGACTAGCGGGGGACTCCTACGAGCAGTACTTC.

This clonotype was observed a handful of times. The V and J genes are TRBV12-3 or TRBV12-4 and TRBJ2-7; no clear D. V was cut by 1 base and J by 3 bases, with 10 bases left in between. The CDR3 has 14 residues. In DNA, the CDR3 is TGTGCCAGCAGTTTAGGGGCAGGAAACTACGAGCAGTACTTC. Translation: CASSLGAGNYEQYF.